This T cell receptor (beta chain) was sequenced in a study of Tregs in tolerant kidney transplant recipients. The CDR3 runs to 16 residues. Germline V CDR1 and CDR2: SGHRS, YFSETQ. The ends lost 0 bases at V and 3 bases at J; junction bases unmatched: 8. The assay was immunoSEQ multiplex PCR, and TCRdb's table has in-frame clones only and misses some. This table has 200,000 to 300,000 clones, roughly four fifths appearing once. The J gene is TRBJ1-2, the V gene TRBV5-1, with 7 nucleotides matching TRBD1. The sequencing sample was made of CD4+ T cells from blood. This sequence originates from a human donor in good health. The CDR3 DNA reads TGCGCCAGCAGCTTGGACCCACAGGGGACCGACTATGGCTACACCTTC. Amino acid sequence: CASSLDPQGTDYGYTF.